The rows below give T cell receptor beta chains drawn from one sample of a study of blood T cell repertoires in COVID-19. Only in-frame clones appear in the TCRdb table, and some are missing; sequencing was by immunoSEQ multiplex PCR. Of tens of thousands of clones listed, roughly 85% are singletons. The specimen sequenced was peripheral blood. These receptors originate from a human donor in a cohort sampled during active COVID-19. The CDR3 runs from the conserved cysteine through the conserved F or W. The size of a clone is reported for some rows only, either as once, few or many, or as a class for expanded clones.

CDR3	size	V	J
CASSDPGGTNEQYF	NA	TRBV6-1	TRBJ2-7
CASSFQDRIRQPQHF	NA	TRBV7-2	TRBJ1-5
CASSYSMSENQPQHF	NA	TRBV6-6	TRBJ1-5
CASRRTGVGQPQHF	NA	TRBV6-5	TRBJ1-5
CASSMARQAVSGGYTF	NA	TRBV19	TRBJ1-2
CASSRTGLRQPQHF	NA	TRBV7-2	TRBJ1-5
CASRVQGANYGYTF	medium-sized	TRBV2	TRBJ1-2
CASSLPGTEQPQHF	NA	TRBV28	TRBJ1-5
CASSPRRENTEAFF	NA	TRBV7-9	TRBJ1-1
CASSQDPDISIYGYTF	NA	TRBV4-2	TRBJ1-2
CASSLKRQNFYEQYF	NA	TRBV5-5	TRBJ2-7
CASSPGRNSSPLHF	once	TRBV11-1	TRBJ1-6
CASSLVGTGFPSHEQYF	NA	TRBV5-6	TRBJ2-7
CASLQGSGNTIYF	NA	TRBV2	TRBJ1-3
CASSFERGYQETQYF	NA	TRBV11-1	TRBJ2-5